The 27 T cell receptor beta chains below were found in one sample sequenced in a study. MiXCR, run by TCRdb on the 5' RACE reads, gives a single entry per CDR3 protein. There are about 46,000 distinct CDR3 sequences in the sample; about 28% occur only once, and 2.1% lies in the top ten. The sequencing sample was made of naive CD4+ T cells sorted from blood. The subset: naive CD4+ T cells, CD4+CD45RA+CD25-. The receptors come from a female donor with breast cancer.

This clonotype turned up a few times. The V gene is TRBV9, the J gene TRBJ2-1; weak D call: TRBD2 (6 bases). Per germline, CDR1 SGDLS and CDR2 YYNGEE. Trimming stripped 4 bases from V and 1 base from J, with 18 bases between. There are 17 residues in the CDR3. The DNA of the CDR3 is TGTGCCAGCAGCCCTCGTTTGGGTAGCGGATCCTACAATGAGCAGTTCTTC. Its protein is CASSPRLGSGSYNEQFF.

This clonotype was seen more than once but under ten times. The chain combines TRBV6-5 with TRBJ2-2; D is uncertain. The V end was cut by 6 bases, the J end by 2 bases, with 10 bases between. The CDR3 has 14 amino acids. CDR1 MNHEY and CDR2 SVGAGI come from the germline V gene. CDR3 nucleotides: TGTGCCAGCAGGGTTGGGCTAAACACCGGGGAGCTGTTTTTT. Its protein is CASRVGLNTGELFF.

DNA of the CDR3: TGTGCCATCAGTGAGTCTTTAGGGCGGTCCGGTGAGCAGTTCTTC. It codes for CAISESLGRSGEQFF. The chain employs TRBV10-3 and TRBJ2-1, with no clear D. Per the germline V gene, CDR1 is ENHRY and CDR2 is SYGVKD. V lost 0 bases and J 9 bases, leaving 15 bases between the germline ends. The CDR3 is 15 amino acids.

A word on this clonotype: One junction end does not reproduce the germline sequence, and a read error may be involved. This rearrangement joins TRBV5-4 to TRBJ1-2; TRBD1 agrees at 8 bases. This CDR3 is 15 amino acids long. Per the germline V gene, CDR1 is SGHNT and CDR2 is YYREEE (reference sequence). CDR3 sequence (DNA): TGTGCCAGCGGCTTGGGGCCCGACAGGGGTATGAGCTACACCTTC. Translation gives CASGLGPDRGMSYTF.

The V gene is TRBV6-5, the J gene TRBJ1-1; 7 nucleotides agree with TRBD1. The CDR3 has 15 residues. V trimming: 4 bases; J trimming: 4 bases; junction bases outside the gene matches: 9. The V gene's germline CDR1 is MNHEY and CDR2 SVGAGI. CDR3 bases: TGTGCCAGCAGTTCTCCGGGACAGAAAGGCACTGAAGCTTTCTTT. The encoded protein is CASSSPGQKGTEAFF.

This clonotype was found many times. The CDR3, as DNA: TGTGCCAGCAGCTTACAGGGTCAAAGCTATGGCTACACCTTC. This sequence encodes CASSLQGQSYGYTF. J is TRBJ1-2 and V is TRBV7-2; D is perhaps TRBD1 (5 bases). V dropped 2 bases and J dropped 4 bases, with 11 bases sitting between them. Germline V gene sequence: CDR1 SGHTA, CDR2 FQGNSA. The CDR3 spans 14 residues.

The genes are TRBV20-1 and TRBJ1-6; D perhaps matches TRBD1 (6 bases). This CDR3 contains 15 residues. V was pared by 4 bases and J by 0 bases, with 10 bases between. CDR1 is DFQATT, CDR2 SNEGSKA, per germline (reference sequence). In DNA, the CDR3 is TGCAGTGCTACTGGACAGAGCTCCTATAATTCACCCCTCCACTTT. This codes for CSATGQSSYNSPLHF.

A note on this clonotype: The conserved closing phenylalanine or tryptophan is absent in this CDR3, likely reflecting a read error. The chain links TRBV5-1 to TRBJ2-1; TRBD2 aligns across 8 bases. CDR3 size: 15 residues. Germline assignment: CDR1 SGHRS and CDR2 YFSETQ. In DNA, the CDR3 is TGCGCCGGCAGCTTGGGTACGGGAGGGCACAATGAGCAGTTCTCC. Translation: CAGSLGTGGHNEQFS.

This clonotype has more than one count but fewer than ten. The CDR3 here is CASSLRSDTQYF. The CDR3 nucleotides read TGTGCCAGCAGCCTCCGTTCGGATACGCAGTATTTT. The rearrangement joins TRBV3-1 to TRBJ2-3, with no clear D. This CDR3 is built from 12 residues. CDR1 is LGHDT and CDR2 is YNNKEL in the germline V gene (reference sequence). V shed 4 bases and J shed 6 bases, with 8 bases lying between them.

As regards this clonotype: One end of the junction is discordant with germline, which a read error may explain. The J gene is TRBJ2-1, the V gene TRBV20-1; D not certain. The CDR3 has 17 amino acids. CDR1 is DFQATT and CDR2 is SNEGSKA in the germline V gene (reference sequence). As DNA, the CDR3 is TGCAGTGTTAGACCCGAAAAGGAGAGCCCCAGGTGGGGTGAGCAGTTCTTC. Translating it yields CSVRPEKESPRWGEQFF.

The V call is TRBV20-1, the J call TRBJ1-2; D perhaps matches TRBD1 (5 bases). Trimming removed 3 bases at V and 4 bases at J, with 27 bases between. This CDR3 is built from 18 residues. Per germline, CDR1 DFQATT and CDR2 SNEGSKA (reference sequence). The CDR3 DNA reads TGCAGTGCTAGGAATGGCCTGGATGGGGCAGGGCAAAGCTATGGCTACACCTTC. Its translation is CSARNGLDGAGQSYGYTF.

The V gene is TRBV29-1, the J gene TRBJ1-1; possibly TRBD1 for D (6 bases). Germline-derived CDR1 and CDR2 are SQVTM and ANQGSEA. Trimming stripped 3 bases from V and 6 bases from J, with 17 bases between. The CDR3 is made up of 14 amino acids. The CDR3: CSVDKRGVLAEAFF. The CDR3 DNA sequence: TGCAGCGTTGATAAAAGGGGGGTTTTGGCTGAAGCTTTCTTT.

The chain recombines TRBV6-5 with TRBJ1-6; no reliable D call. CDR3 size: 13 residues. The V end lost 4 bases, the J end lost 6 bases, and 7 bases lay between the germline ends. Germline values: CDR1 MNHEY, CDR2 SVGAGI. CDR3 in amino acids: CASSSTFNSPLHF. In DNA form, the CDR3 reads TGTGCCAGCAGTTCCACCTTTAATTCACCCCTCCACTTT.

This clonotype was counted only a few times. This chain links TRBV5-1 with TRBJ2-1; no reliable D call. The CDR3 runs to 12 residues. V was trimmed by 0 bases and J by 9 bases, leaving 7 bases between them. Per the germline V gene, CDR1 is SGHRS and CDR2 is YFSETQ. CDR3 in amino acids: CASSLDTLEQFF. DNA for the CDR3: TGCGCCAGCAGCTTGGATACCCTTGAGCAGTTCTTC.

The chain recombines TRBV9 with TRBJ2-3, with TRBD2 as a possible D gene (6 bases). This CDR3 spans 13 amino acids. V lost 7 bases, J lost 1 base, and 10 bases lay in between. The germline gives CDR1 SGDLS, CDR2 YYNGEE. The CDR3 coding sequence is TGTGCCAGCGGGAGGAGAGGCACAGATACGCAGTATTTT. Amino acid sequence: CASGRRGTDTQYF.

The CDR3 here is CASGSSYPTDTYEQYF. Here the CDR3 DNA reads TGTGCCAGCGGTTCGTCCTATCCCACAGATACCTACGAGCAGTACTTC. V gene TRBV6-6 combines with J gene TRBJ2-7, with D unclear. V gave up 8 bases and J gave up 2 bases, with 22 bases separating them. Germline V lookup: CDR1 MNHNY, CDR2 SVGAGI (reference sequence). This CDR3 spans 16 amino acids.

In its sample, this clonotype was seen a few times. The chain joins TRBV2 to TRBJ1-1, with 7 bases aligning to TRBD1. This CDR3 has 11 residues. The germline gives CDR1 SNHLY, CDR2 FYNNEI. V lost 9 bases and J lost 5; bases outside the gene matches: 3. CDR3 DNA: TGTGCCAGTTCCAGGGGGACTGAAGCTTTCTTT. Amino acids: CASSRGTEAFF.

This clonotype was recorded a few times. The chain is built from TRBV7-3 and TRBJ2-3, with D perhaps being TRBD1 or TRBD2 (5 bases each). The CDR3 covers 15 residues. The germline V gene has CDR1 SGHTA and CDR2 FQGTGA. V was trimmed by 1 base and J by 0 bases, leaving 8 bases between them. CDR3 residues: CASSLIGASTDTQYF. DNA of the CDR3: TGTGCCAGCAGCTTAATCGGGGCCAGCACAGATACGCAGTATTTT.

CDR3 DNA: TGTGCCAGCAGCCGGTCCGGGCTACAGAAGATTGTCGGGGAGCTGTTTTTT. Its protein product is CASSRSGLQKIVGELFF. The chain recombines TRBV28 with TRBJ2-2; D remains unclear. This CDR3 region has 17 residues. CDR1 is MDHEN, CDR2 SYDVKM, per germline. Trimming cost V 6 bases and J 7 bases, with 24 bases left between them.

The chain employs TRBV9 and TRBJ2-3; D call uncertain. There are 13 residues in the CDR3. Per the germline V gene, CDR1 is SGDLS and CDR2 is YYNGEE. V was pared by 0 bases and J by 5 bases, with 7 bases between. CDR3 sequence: CASSVGDEDTQYF. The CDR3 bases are TGTGCCAGCAGCGTAGGGGATGAAGATACGCAGTATTTT.

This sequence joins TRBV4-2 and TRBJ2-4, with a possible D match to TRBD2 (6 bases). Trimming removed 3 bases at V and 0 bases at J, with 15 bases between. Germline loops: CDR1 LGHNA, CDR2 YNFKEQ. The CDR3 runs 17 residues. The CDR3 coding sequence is TGTGCCAGCAGCCAGGAGGGTGGAGTCCTAGCCAAAAACATTCAGTACTTC. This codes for CASSQEGGVLAKNIQYF.

DNA of the CDR3: TGTGCCAGCAGCCCCCGGCGGGACGGGAATTCACCCCTCCACTTT. It yields the protein CASSPRRDGNSPLHF. This rearrangement joins TRBV7-9 to TRBJ1-6; a weak D match, TRBD1 (5 bases). In germline, CDR1 is SEHNR, CDR2 FQNEAQ (reference sequence). V was pared by 5 bases and J by 7 bases, with 15 bases between. There are 15 residues in the CDR3. Using reference TRBV7-9 and TRBJ1-6 for the parts outside the CDR3, the full variable domain is DTGVSQNPRHKITKRGQNVTFRCDPISEHNRLYWYRQTLGQGPEFLTYFQNEAQLEKSRLLSDRFSAERPKGSFSTLEIQRTEQGDSAMYLCASSPRRDGNSPLHFGNGTRLTVT.

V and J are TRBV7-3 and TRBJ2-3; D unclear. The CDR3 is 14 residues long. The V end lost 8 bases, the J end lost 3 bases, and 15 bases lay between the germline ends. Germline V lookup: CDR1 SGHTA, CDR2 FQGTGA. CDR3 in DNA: TGTGCCAGCTCAAAGTGGGGTGGGACAGATACGCAGTATTTT. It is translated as CASSKWGGTDTQYF.

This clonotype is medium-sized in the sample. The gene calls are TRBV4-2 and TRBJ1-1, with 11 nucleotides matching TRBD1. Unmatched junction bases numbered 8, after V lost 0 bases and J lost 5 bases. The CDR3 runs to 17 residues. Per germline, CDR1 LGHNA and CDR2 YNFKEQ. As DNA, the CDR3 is TGTGCCAGCAGCCAAGAACCACGAGGGACAGGGGGTACTGAAGCTTTCTTT. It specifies CASSQEPRGTGGTEAFF.

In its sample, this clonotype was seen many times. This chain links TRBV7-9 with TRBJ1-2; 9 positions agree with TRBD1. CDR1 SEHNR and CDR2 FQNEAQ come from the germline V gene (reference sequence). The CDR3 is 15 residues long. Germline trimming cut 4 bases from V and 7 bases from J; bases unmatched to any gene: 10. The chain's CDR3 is CASSYAGTGRGGYTF. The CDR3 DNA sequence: TGTGCCAGCAGCTATGCCGGGACAGGGAGAGGTGGCTACACCTTC.

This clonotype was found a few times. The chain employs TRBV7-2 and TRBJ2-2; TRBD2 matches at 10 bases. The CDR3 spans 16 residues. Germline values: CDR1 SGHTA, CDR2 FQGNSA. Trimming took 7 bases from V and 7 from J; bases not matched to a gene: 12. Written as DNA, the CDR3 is TGTGCCAGCATCCTTGAAGCGGGAGGGCCGGACGGGGAGCTGTTTTTT. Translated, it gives CASILEAGGPDGELFF.

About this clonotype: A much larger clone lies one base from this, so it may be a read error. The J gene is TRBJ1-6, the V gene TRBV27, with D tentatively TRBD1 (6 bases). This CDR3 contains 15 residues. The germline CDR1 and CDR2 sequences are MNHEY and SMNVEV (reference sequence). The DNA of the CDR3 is TGTGCCGGCAGTGGGACAATCTCCTATAATTCACCCCTCCACTTT. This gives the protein CAGSGTISYNSPLHF.